The next 28 T cell receptor beta chains were all read from a single sample in a study of cytomegalovirus exposure and HLA in healthy donors. Sequencing was performed with immunoSEQ multiplex PCR; in TCRdb, only in-frame clones are kept and a portion is missing. The data show around 260,000 clones, with roughly 91% seen just once and 3% to 3.5% held by the top ten. Sequenced: PBMCs. These receptors all come from a woman aged 25 to 45 in good health and CMV-seronegative.

The V gene is TRBV9, the J gene TRBJ2-1, with 7 positions matching TRBD2. The trim removed 4 bases at V and 5 bases at J, leaving 9 bases unmatched. Germline assignment: CDR1 SGDLS and CDR2 YYNGEE. The CDR3 has 15 amino acids. Here the CDR3 DNA reads TGTGCCAGCAGCCCCCGACTAGCCTGGGACAATGAGCAGTTCTTC. Its protein is CASSPRLAWDNEQFF.

This clone was observed a few times. The chain uses TRBV19 and TRBJ2-3; possible D gene TRBD1, 6 bases. Germline assignment: CDR1 LNHDA and CDR2 SQIVND (reference sequence). Trimming left V 7 bases short and J 5 bases short, with 13 bases between. This CDR3 has 13 amino acids. The CDR3 DNA reads TGTGCCAGTACCCAGGGACATCGAGATACGCAGTATTTT. Protein sequence: CASTQGHRDTQYF.

This chain links TRBV28 with TRBJ2-7; D not resolved. The CDR3 runs 14 residues. Germline V CDR1 and CDR2: MDHEN, SYDVKM. V was clipped by 1 base and J by 6 bases, with 13 bases between them. Here the CDR3 reads CASSLSGRLSEQYF. The DNA of the CDR3 is TGTGCCAGCAGTTTATCTGGCCGGCTGAGCGAGCAGTACTTC.

This clone was seen more than once but under ten times. This chain joins TRBV19 and TRBJ1-5, with 11 bases lining up with TRBD1. Germline CDR1 and CDR2: LNHDA and SQIVND (reference sequence). Losses at the gene ends were 10 bases for V and 6 bases for J; bases not matched to a gene: 11. The CDR3 is 15 amino acids. The chain's CDR3 is CATKGTGGVGQPQHF. CDR3 bases: TGTGCCACCAAGGGGACAGGGGGTGTAGGTCAGCCCCAGCATTTT.

The chain combines TRBV5-4 with TRBJ2-5; 8 bases fit TRBD1. Germline V CDR1 and CDR2: SGHNT, YYREEE (reference sequence). After removal of 6 bases from V and 2 bases from J, the junction contained 9 bases not matched to a gene. The CDR3 runs 15 residues. The CDR3 protein is CASKPTGGKQETQYF. The CDR3, as DNA: TGTGCCAGCAAACCCACAGGGGGAAAACAAGAGACCCAGTACTTC.

The chain carries TRBV9 and TRBJ2-1; TRBD1 might be the D (6 bases). CDR1 SGDLS and CDR2 YYNGEE come from the germline V gene. This CDR3 has 13 residues. The ends were cut back, 1 base at V and 8 bases at J, with 10 bases in the middle. The CDR3 here is CASSVRGWDEQFF. The CDR3 bases are TGTGCCAGCAGCGTAAGGGGGTGGGATGAGCAGTTCTTC.

The CDR3 nucleotides read TGTGCCAGCAGCTCGGGACAGGGGTTCGGCAATCAGCCCCAGCATTTT. It translates to CASSSGQGFGNQPQHF. This chain connects TRBV9 to TRBJ1-5; 10 positions match TRBD1. V lost 4 bases and J lost 2; bases outside the gene matches: 6. Looked up from germline, CDR1 is SGDLS and CDR2 is YYNGEE. The CDR3 covers 16 residues.

The sample holds a few counts of this clone. The gene calls are TRBV5-6 and TRBJ2-7; 10 bases match TRBD1. V was clipped by 4 bases and J by 6 bases; unmatched bases: 4. The CDR3 runs 13 residues. Germline loops: CDR1 SGHDT, CDR2 YYEEEE. The CDR3, as DNA: TGTGCCAGCAGCCCGGGACAGGGGAGCGAGCAGTACTTC. Translating it yields CASSPGQGSEQYF.

This clone was recorded at least ten times. This chain uses TRBV28 with TRBJ2-1; 11 bases match TRBD2. The germline CDR1 and CDR2 sequences are MDHEN and SYDVKM. The CDR3 loop spans 16 amino acids. The junction had 10 bases not matched to a gene; V was cut back by 2 bases and J by 10 bases. In DNA form, the CDR3 reads TGTGCCAGCAGTTTAAGTGGTTCTAGCGGGAGGAGGGAGCAGTTCTTC. Translated, it gives CASSLSGSSGRREQFF.

V and J are TRBV27 and TRBJ2-3; D possibly uses TRBD1 or TRBD2 (5 bases each). The CDR3 runs to 15 residues. CDR1 MNHEY and CDR2 SMNVEV come from the germline V gene (reference sequence). Trimming took 4 bases from V and 0 from J, leaving 11 bases between them. CDR3 in amino acids: CASSSSRQSTDTQYF. DNA for the CDR3: TGTGCCAGCAGTTCTAGCCGACAGAGCACAGATACGCAGTATTTT.

V gene TRBV11-2 combines with J gene TRBJ2-6; maybe TRBD2 (5 bases). The ends were cut back, 6 bases at V and 0 bases at J, with 6 bases in the middle. Germline V gene sequence: CDR1 SGHAT, CDR2 FQNNGV. This CDR3 has 14 residues. The CDR3 DNA sequence: TGTGCCAGCAGAGGGAGCTCTGGGGCCAACGTCCTGACTTTC. Its protein is CASRGSSGANVLTF.

The chain combines TRBV9 with TRBJ2-3, with D possibly matching TRBD1 (6 bases). CDR1 and CDR2 from the germline V gene are SGDLS and YYNGEE. V was clipped by 3 bases and J by 2 bases, with 13 bases between them. The CDR3 is made up of 15 amino acids. This CDR3 is CASSDTGSTTDTQYF. The CDR3 DNA reads as TGTGCCAGCAGCGATACAGGGAGTACCACAGATACGCAGTATTTT.

The gene calls are TRBV28 and TRBJ2-5, with TRBD1 matching 7 bases. Losses at the gene ends were 7 bases for V and 3 bases for J; bases not matched to a gene: 11. CDR1 and CDR2 (germline): MDHEN, SYDVKM. This CDR3 is 15 amino acids long. Here the CDR3 reads CASNFFPDREETQYF. The CDR3, as DNA: TGTGCCAGCAACTTTTTCCCCGACAGGGAAGAGACCCAGTACTTC. Looking up the rest from reference TRBV28 and TRBJ2-5 gives the full variable domain: DVKVTQSSRYLVKRTGEKVFLECVQDMDHENMFWYRQDPGLGLRLIYFSYDVKMKEKGDIPEGYSVSREKKERFSLILESASTNQTSMYLCASNFFPDREETQYFGPGTRLLVL.

V and J are TRBV7-6 and TRBJ2-7; D not resolved. The CDR3 covers 13 residues. V was cut by 1 base and J by 3 bases, with 7 bases left in between. Germline V gene sequence: CDR1 SGHVS, CDR2 FNYEAQ. This CDR3 is CASSLEVHYEQYF. The CDR3 region has the DNA TGTGCCAGCAGCTTAGAGGTACACTACGAGCAGTACTTC.

V usage is TRBV19 and J usage is TRBJ1-2; D perhaps matches TRBD1 (5 bases). This CDR3 has 13 amino acids. V was shortened by 10 bases and J by 5 bases, with 17 bases between the two germline ends. From germline, CDR1 is LNHDA and CDR2 SQIVND (reference sequence). CDR3 loop: CATSLPGGYGYTF. The CDR3 coding sequence is TGTGCCACATCTTTACCCGGGGGGTATGGCTACACCTTC.

The chain is built from TRBV27 and TRBJ2-7, with TRBD1 identical over 10 bases. The CDR3 covers 14 residues. Germline V gives CDR1 MNHEY, CDR2 SMNVEV (reference sequence). The trim removed 5 bases at V and 3 bases at J, leaving 4 bases unmatched. Written as DNA, the CDR3 is TGTGCCAGCAGTCTCGGGACAGGGGTCTACGAGCAGTACTTC. Its translation is CASSLGTGVYEQYF.

The chain recombines TRBV9 with TRBJ1-2; 9 bases are shared with TRBD1. V lost 3 bases to trimming and J lost 0 bases; unmatched junction nucleotides: 18. Germline CDR1 is SGDLS and CDR2 is YYNGEE. CDR3 length: 20 residues. The chain's CDR3 is CASSADPGGQGRPPNYGYTF. The CDR3 nucleotides read TGTGCCAGCAGCGCCGACCCGGGAGGACAGGGGCGTCCACCTAACTATGGCTACACCTTC.

The CDR3 DNA sequence: TGTGCCAGCACCTTAGCGGTGAAGGGGGAGCAGTACTTC. Residues: CASTLAVKGEQYF. V is TRBV6-1 and J is TRBJ2-7; possible D gene TRBD2, 6 bases. The CDR3 is made up of 13 amino acids. The germline V and J ends were trimmed by 7 bases and 7 bases, with 17 bases remaining between them. Germline-derived CDR1 and CDR2 are MNHNS and SASEGT.

This rearrangement joins TRBV2 to TRBJ1-1, with a tentative D call TRBD1 (5 bases). This CDR3 comprises 13 residues. Trimming took 8 bases from V and 5 from J, leaving 15 bases between them. Germline CDR1 SNHLY, CDR2 FYNNEI. Here the CDR3 DNA reads TGTGCCAGCTCATTACGGGGGGGTACTGAAGCTTTCTTT. Translated, it gives CASSLRGGTEAFF.

V gene TRBV19 combines with J gene TRBJ1-1; D may be TRBD1 (6 bases). Per germline, CDR1 LNHDA and CDR2 SQIVND (reference sequence). V lost 4 bases and J 4 bases, leaving 16 bases between the germline ends. This CDR3 spans 15 amino acids. The DNA for the CDR3 is TGTGCCAGTAGTACCACGGGGGGCCTGACCACTGAAGCTTTCTTT. It is translated as CASSTTGGLTTEAFF.

The chain employs TRBV4-1 and TRBJ1-1, with D possibly TRBD1 on 5 matching bases. Trimming cost V 0 bases and J 1 base, with 9 bases left between them. From germline, CDR1 is MGHRA and CDR2 YSYEKL. The CDR3 loop spans 15 amino acids. The CDR3 region has the DNA TGCGCCAGCAGCCAAGATCTGGGGCAGAACACTGAAGCTTTCTTT. Translated, it gives CASSQDLGQNTEAFF.

This chain joins TRBV4-1 and TRBJ1-1; no clear D. CDR3 length equals 14 residues. V shed 1 base and J shed 1 base, with 7 bases lying between them. Germline values: CDR1 MGHRA, CDR2 YSYEKL. The chain's CDR3 is CASSQGLENTEAFF. The CDR3 DNA sequence: TGCGCCAGCAGCCAAGGACTAGAGAACACTGAAGCTTTCTTT.

The chain uses TRBV15 and TRBJ2-5; tentative D call: TRBD2 (5 bases). V lost 8 bases and J 2 bases, leaving 18 bases between the germline ends. CDR1 and CDR2 from the germline V gene are LNHNV and YYDKDF (reference sequence). The CDR3 is 15 residues long. The CDR3 DNA sequence: TGTGCCACCGCCAGGAGGAGATATTGGCAAGAGACCCAGTACTTC. Amino acid sequence: CATARRRYWQETQYF.

The chain recombines TRBV27 with TRBJ2-7; 9 bases are a match to TRBD2. Germline lookup yields CDR1 MNHEY and CDR2 SMNVEV (reference sequence). J gave up 2 bases and V 5 bases, and 4 bases lay outside the gene matches. The CDR3 runs 14 residues. CDR3 amino acids: CASSPAGGPYEQYF. The CDR3 DNA reads TGTGCCAGCAGTCCAGCGGGAGGTCCCTACGAGCAGTACTTC.

The V call is TRBV28, the J call TRBJ1-2; D might be TRBD1 (5 bases). From germline, CDR1 is MDHEN and CDR2 SYDVKM. The CDR3 totals 15 residues. Trimming took 5 bases from V and 0 from J, leaving 13 bases between them. CDR3 nucleotides: TGTGCCAGCAGTGTGCACAGGATACCTAACTATGGCTACACCTTC. Its translation is CASSVHRIPNYGYTF.

V usage is TRBV5-1 and J usage is TRBJ2-5; D may be TRBD1 (5 bases). The CDR3 is 16 residues long. V lost 4 bases, J lost 1 base, and 17 bases lay in between. CDR1 is SGHRS and CDR2 is YFSETQ in the germline V gene. The CDR3 here is CASSLRSTALQETQYF. The CDR3 DNA reads TGCGCCAGCAGCCTTCGTTCGACAGCCCTCCAAGAGACCCAGTACTTC.

This chain joins TRBV11-2 and TRBJ2-7; 9 bases line up with TRBD2. Germline loops: CDR1 SGHAT, CDR2 FQNNGV. The CDR3 has 15 amino acids. V was clipped by 3 bases and J by 5 bases; unmatched bases: 8. The CDR3, as DNA: TGTGCCAGCAGCTTTCTGCGGCGGGAGGGAAACGAGCAGTACTTC. This sequence encodes CASSFLRREGNEQYF.

The chain combines TRBV28 with TRBJ2-7; unclear D gene. The length of the CDR3 is 13 residues. Germline CDR1 is MDHEN and CDR2 is SYDVKM. With 3 bases removed from V and 2 bases from J, the gap between germline ends came to 8 bases. CDR3 DNA: TGTGCCAGCAGTTTGGTGGACCCCTACGAGCAGTACTTC. This gives the protein CASSLVDPYEQYF.